Shown below are 9 T cell receptor beta chains from a single sample sequenced in a study of blood T cells in healthy people across ages. A J-beta primer mix and a sample-barcoded 5' primer were used in a second PCR of roughly 6 to 12 cycles. MiXCR, applied by TCRdb to the 5' RACE reads, yields one record per CDR3 protein. The sample has approximately 1.5 million distinct CDR3 sequences, 30% to 35% seen once. Sequencing was performed on blood. All receptors come from a woman in her twenties or thirties in good health.

The rearrangement uses TRBV3-1 and TRBJ1-6; D remains unclear. V was pared by 3 bases and J by 7 bases, with 10 bases between. The CDR3 length is 14 residues. CDR1 is LGHDT and CDR2 is YNNKEL in the germline V gene (reference sequence). The DNA for the CDR3 is TGTGCCAGCAGCCAGGGTCACGGAAATTCACCCCTCCACTTT. Translated: CASSQGHGNSPLHF.

The chain employs TRBV20-1 and TRBJ2-3, with D perhaps matching TRBD2 (6 bases). The CDR3 spans 14 residues. Per germline, CDR1 DFQATT and CDR2 SNEGSKA (reference sequence). The V and J ends lost 3 bases and 3 bases respectively, with 13 bases between them. The CDR3 here is CSARPWGETDTQYF. Written as DNA, the CDR3 is TGCAGTGCTAGGCCATGGGGGGAGACAGATACGCAGTATTTT.

This clonotype was observed a handful of times. The rearrangement uses TRBV28 and TRBJ2-3; D gene ambiguous. The CDR3 is 12 residues long. Germline CDR1 is MDHEN and CDR2 is SYDVKM. The germline V and J ends were trimmed by 7 bases and 2 bases, with 7 bases remaining between them. CDR3 loop: CASTDFTDTQYF. The CDR3 bases are TGTGCCAGCACCGATTTCACAGATACGCAGTATTTT.

The rearrangement joins TRBV7-8 to TRBJ1-5; 8 bases are shared with TRBD1. CDR1 and CDR2 from the germline V gene are SGHVS and FQNEAQ. There are 18 residues in the CDR3. J was trimmed by 3 bases and V by 5 bases; bases with no gene match: 15. The CDR3 spells CASSPEVAGGFNNQPQHF. CDR3 in DNA: TGTGCCAGCAGCCCTGAGGTGGCAGGGGGCTTTAACAATCAGCCCCAGCATTTT.

The rearrangement links TRBV5-1 to TRBJ2-1, with a possible D match to TRBD2 (5 bases). Trimming took 3 bases from V and 8 from J, leaving 21 bases between them. The CDR3 consists of 16 residues. CDR1 and CDR2 from the germline V gene are SGHRS and YFSETQ. Here the CDR3 reads CASSSLTGPRGYEQFF. As DNA, the CDR3 is TGCGCCAGCAGCTCATTGACCGGGCCCCGCGGGTATGAGCAGTTCTTC. The variable domain in full, with the rest retrieved from reference TRBV5-1 and TRBJ2-1, is KAGVTQTPRYLIKTRGQQVTLSCSPISGHRSVSWYQQTPGQGLQFLFEYFSETQRNKGNFPGRFSGRQFSNSRSEMNVSTLELGDSALYLCASSSLTGPRGYEQFFGPGTRLTVL.

The chain carries TRBV5-1 and TRBJ2-7; D may be TRBD1 or TRBD2 (5 bases each). CDR1 and CDR2 from the germline V gene are SGHRS and YFSETQ. The CDR3 is 14 residues long. The V end lost 0 bases, the J end lost 5 bases, and 12 bases lay between the germline ends. Here the CDR3 DNA reads TGCGCCAGCAGCTTGGATGGGGGTTCCGACGAGCAGTACTTC. Its translation: CASSLDGGSDEQYF.

This chain uses TRBV2 with TRBJ2-3; TRBD1 might be the D (6 bases). V was cut by 11 bases and J by 4 bases, with 13 bases left in between. This CDR3 comprises 12 residues. CDR1 is SNHLY, CDR2 FYNNEI, per germline. CDR3 nucleotides: TGTGCCGGACAGACAGATGCAGATACGCAGTATTTT. Protein: CAGQTDADTQYF.

The genes are TRBV28 and TRBJ2-7; D unclear. The CDR3 runs 13 residues. CDR1 is MDHEN and CDR2 is SYDVKM in the germline V gene. V dropped 7 bases and J dropped 2 bases, with 12 bases sitting between them. Here the CDR3 reads CASTAPKTYEQYF. The CDR3 coding sequence is TGTGCCAGCACCGCCCCTAAAACCTACGAGCAGTACTTC.

This chain links TRBV2 with TRBJ2-7; maybe TRBD1 (6 bases). The germline V gene encodes CDR1 SNHLY and CDR2 FYNNEI. CDR3 length equals 14 residues. The V gene lost 7 bases and the J gene lost 5 bases, with 18 bases spanning the gap. The CDR3 DNA sequence: TGTGCCAGCACCTTGCGTCCAGGGGTGAACGAGCAGTACTTC. Translating gives CASTLRPGVNEQYF. The complete variable domain, with remaining parts taken from reference TRBV2 and TRBJ2-7, reads EPEVTQTPSHQVTQMGQEVILRCVPISNHLYFYWYRQILGQKVEFLVSFYNNEISEKSEIFDDQFSVERPDGSNFTLKIRSTKLEDSAMYFCASTLRPGVNEQYFGPGTRLTVT.